This T cell receptor beta chain appears in the sequencing data of a study of blood T cell repertoires in COVID-19. On the study more broadly: Nucleic acid was either cDNA or gDNA, and it came from T cells, B-cell-depleted T cells, or PBMCs.

In the authors' methods: Amplification of reference gene primers provided the estimated nucleated cell counts. Measured with immunoSEQ multiplex PCR; TCRdb has only the in-frame clones, and not every one. The DNA was the basis for D and trimming; V, J and clone size are from that table. The repertoire holds approximately 200,000 clones, with about 85% as singletons. The study counted Cohort 3 donors as recovered given two negative PCRs, clearance, or symptom resolution. Looked up from germline, CDR1 is SGHRS and CDR2 is YFSETQ. With 4 bases removed from V and 1 base from J, the gap between germline ends came to 18 bases. There are 17 residues in the CDR3.

The TCR sequence derives from a man aged 35 to 55 who had recovered from COVID-19. The chain employs TRBV5-1 and TRBJ2-1; possible D gene TRBD2, 7 bases. The source material was PBMCs or T cells enriched from blood (not recorded which). The CDR3 loop reads CASSLGGGGGSYNEQFF. DNA for the CDR3: TGCGCCAGCAGCCTAGGAGGGGGGGGCGGGTCCTACAATGAGCAGTTCTTC. Variable domain in full (rest from reference TRBV5-1 and TRBJ2-1): KAGVTQTPRYLIKTRGQQVTLSCSPISGHRSVSWYQQTPGQGLQFLFEYFSETQRNKGNFPGRFSGRQFSNSRSEMNVSTLELGDSALYLCASSLGGGGGSYNEQFFGPGTRLTVL.